These T cell receptor beta chains were read from a single sample in a study of blood T cell repertoires in COVID-19. Sequencing used immunoSEQ multiplex PCR; TCRdb keeps in-frame clones, though not all of them. The sample has 200,000 to 250,000 clones, 70% to 90% seen once; the top ten hold 10% to 15%. The sequencing sample was made of peripheral blood. These receptors were taken from a human donor in a cohort sampled during active COVID-19. Both conserved end residues are part of each CDR3. D genes are given only for firm matches. Clone size is stated in some rows and not others, as once, few, many or a class when expanded.

TGTGCCACCAAGCCGAACCCGGGGTGGCAGAACTATGGCTACACCTTC CATKPNPGWQNYGYTF TRBV2 - 16 - TRBJ1-2
TGTGCCACCAGTGATTTGGGACAGGCAACAGATACGCAGTATTTT CATSDLGQATDTQYF TRBV24-1 - 15 TRBD1 TRBJ2-3
TGTGCCAGTAGTATCAGGGGACCAGAATCTCAGCCCCAGCATTTT CASSIRGPESQPQHF TRBV19 - 15 - TRBJ1-5
TGTGCCACCAGCAGAGATTACAGGGAGGGCGAGCAGTACTTC CATSRDYREGEQYF TRBV15 few 14 - TRBJ2-7
TGTGCCATCTCACCACAGGGGGGCGAAAAACTGTTTTTT CAISPQGGEKLFF TRBV10-3 - 13 TRBD1 TRBJ1-4
TGCGCCAGCAGCCCCCCCCAGGCCCTAAGAGGGCTATTTGGCTACACCTTC CASSPPQALRGLFGYTF TRBV4-1 once 17 - TRBJ1-2
TGTGCCAGCAGTTACTCGCCAGGATGGGAAAAACTGTTTTTT CASSYSPGWEKLFF TRBV6-6 - 14 - TRBJ1-4
TGTGCCAGCAGCCCGGGACTAGCGGTTTCAGATACGCAGTATTTT CASSPGLAVSDTQYF TRBV6-5 - 15 TRBD2 TRBJ2-3
TGTGCCAGCAGTTCCCACTCAGGGGGTTGGTACAATGAGCAGTTCTTC CASSSHSGGWYNEQFF TRBV28 once 16 TRBD1 TRBJ2-1
TGTGCCAGCATCCTACTAGCGGGAGAGGTTTTAGGTAATGAGCAGTTCTTC CASILLAGEVLGNEQFF TRBV7-2 - 17 TRBD2 TRBJ2-1
TGTGCCAGCAGTTTGGGGCGGGGGCGCGAGCAGTACTTC CASSLGRGREQYF TRBV28 - 13 - TRBJ2-7
TGCAGCTCCCTAGACCGGGACAGATTTCAAGAGACCCAGTACTTC CSSLDRDRFQETQYF TRBV29-1 - 15 TRBD1 TRBJ2-5
TGTGCCAGCAGCTCCACAGACAGGGACAATGAGCAGTTCTTC CASSSTDRDNEQFF TRBV7-8 - 14 TRBD1 TRBJ2-1
TGTGCCAGCAGCTCTGCCTCGTTTAGCTCCTACAATGAGCAGTTCTTC CASSSASFSSYNEQFF TRBV7-6 - 16 - TRBJ2-1
TGTGCCAGCAGCGTAGGAATGGTGAGCTCACCCCTCCACTTT CASSVGMVSSPLHF TRBV9 - 14 - TRBJ1-6
TGTGCCAGCAGTGAAGCGCAGGGATATAGCTACACCTTC CASSEAQGYSYTF TRBV6-1 - 13 - TRBJ1-2
TGTGCCAGTAGTACGGGACAGGGGTGGGGGAGCACTGAAGCTTTCTTT CASSTGQGWGSTEAFF TRBV19 - 16 TRBD1 TRBJ1-1
TGTGCCACCCGGCCAGCGGGGGTCTCTTACGAGCAGTACTTC CATRPAGVSYEQYF TRBV15 - 14 TRBD2 TRBJ2-7
TGCAGCGTAACTAACGGGGCTAATGAAAAACTGTTTTTT CSVTNGANEKLFF TRBV29-1 - 13 - TRBJ1-4
TGTGCCAGCAGCCAAGGAGCCCCGGGACAGGTCCGTGAAAAACTGTTTTTT CASSQGAPGQVREKLFF TRBV3-1/TRBV3-2 - 17 TRBD1 TRBJ1-4
TGCGCCAGCAGGACCCTCACCGGGACTAGCGGGAGGGCCTGGTCCTACGAGCAGTACTTC CASRTLTGTSGRAWSYEQYF TRBV10-2 - 20 TRBD2 TRBJ2-7
TGTGCCAGCATGACGAGCGGGAGAAGAAGTGAGCAGTTCTTC CASMTSGRRSEQFF TRBV2 once 14 TRBD2 TRBJ2-1
TGCGCCAGCAGCGAAACAGGGGGCGCCGACTTTGGCTACACCTTC CASSETGGADFGYTF TRBV5-1 - 15 TRBD1 TRBJ1-2
TGTGCCAGCAGTTTTTCCGGGCGGGGGGCCCGCACAGATACGCAGTATTTT CASSFSGRGARTDTQYF TRBV27 - 17 TRBD2 TRBJ2-3
TGTGCCATCGGCAAGAACCGTGGTGAAAAACTGTTTTTT CAIGKNRGEKLFF TRBV10-3 few 13 - TRBJ1-4
TGTGCCAGTAGTATAGGACAGACAGACACTGAAGCTTTCTTT CASSIGQTDTEAFF TRBV19 - 14 - TRBJ1-1
TGTGCCAGCAGTTACCCCACTGGGAGCGGGAGCTACAATGAGCAGTTCTTC CASSYPTGSGSYNEQFF TRBV28 - 17 TRBD2 TRBJ2-1